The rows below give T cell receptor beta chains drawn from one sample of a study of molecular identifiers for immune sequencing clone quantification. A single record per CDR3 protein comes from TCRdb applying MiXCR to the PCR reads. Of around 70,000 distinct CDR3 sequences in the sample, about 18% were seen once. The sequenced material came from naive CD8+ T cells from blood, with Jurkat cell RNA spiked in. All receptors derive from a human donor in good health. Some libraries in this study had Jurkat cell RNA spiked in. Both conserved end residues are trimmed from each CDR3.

CDR3 protein: ASGSTGADNEQF
CDR3 length: 12
V gene: TRBV5-4

CDR3 protein: ASSIMGVPRNEQF
CDR3 length: 13
V gene: TRBV19

CDR3 protein: ASSAGQGVSRAEQY
CDR3 length: 14
V gene: TRBV27

CDR3 protein: ASSILGTTEAF
CDR3 length: 11
V gene: TRBV19

CDR3 protein: ASRQDSGLSEQF
CDR3 length: 12
V gene: TRBV4-2

CDR3 protein: ASSLAFPGTRVLETQY
CDR3 length: 16
V gene: TRBV7-8

CDR3 protein: ASSGTRVGTGELF
CDR3 length: 13
V gene: TRBV25-1

CDR3 protein: SAGGTALAKNIQY
CDR3 length: 13
V gene: TRBV20-1

CDR3 protein: ASSSDTQY
CDR3 length: 8
V gene: TRBV6-6

CDR3 protein: ASSSRTGSGETQY
CDR3 length: 13
V gene: TRBV9

CDR3 protein: ASRFPTGLHGGGYT
CDR3 length: 14
V gene: TRBV19

CDR3 protein: ASSMTAYSGANVLT
CDR3 length: 14
V gene: TRBV19

CDR3 protein: SASEPGTAQDTQY
CDR3 length: 13
V gene: TRBV20-1

CDR3 protein: ATSDPLGEVGRSTDTQY
CDR3 length: 17
V gene: TRBV24-1

CDR3 protein: APRGAGCNEQY
CDR3 length: 11
V gene: TRBV10-3

CDR3 protein: ATSRDEVQGSYEQY
CDR3 length: 14
V gene: TRBV15

CDR3 protein: ASSFHGGNTGELF
CDR3 length: 13
V gene: TRBV5-1

CDR3 protein: ASSYQGSAGELF
CDR3 length: 12
V gene: TRBV4-1

CDR3 protein: SGSMTSGRKGLSYNEQF
CDR3 length: 17
V gene: TRBV20-1

CDR3 protein: ACPDRGYT
CDR3 length: 8
V gene: TRBV30

CDR3 protein: ASSEFWESGNTIY
CDR3 length: 13
V gene: TRBV6-1

CDR3 protein: ASSEWAAQAYEQY
CDR3 length: 13
V gene: TRBV2

CDR3 protein: ASSQDRGNLEEQY
CDR3 length: 13
V gene: TRBV4-3

CDR3 protein: SVDAGGPDTQY
CDR3 length: 11
V gene: TRBV29-1

CDR3 protein: SVEDSGRSADTQC
CDR3 length: 13
V gene: TRBV29-1

CDR3 protein: GSSPDMPIQY
CDR3 length: 10
V gene: TRBV19

CDR3 protein: AWVAGANIQY
CDR3 length: 10
V gene: TRBV30

CDR3 protein: SVETTVPYEQY
CDR3 length: 11
V gene: TRBV29-1

CDR3 protein: ASSLDLGLSYNEQF
CDR3 length: 14
V gene: TRBV11-2

CDR3 protein: SARPPSEEQY
CDR3 length: 10
V gene: TRBV20-1

CDR3 protein: ASSHPAGATDTQY
CDR3 length: 13
V gene: TRBV3-1

CDR3 protein: APPGGRYYNEQF
CDR3 length: 12
V gene: TRBV5-8

CDR3 protein: AIRNPAQTGEQY
CDR3 length: 12
V gene: TRBV10-3

CDR3 protein: ASSLKGSSREQY
CDR3 length: 12
V gene: TRBV27

CDR3 protein: AQDSGSIYNEQF
CDR3 length: 12
V gene: TRBV30

CDR3 protein: SVKQGPYEQY
CDR3 length: 10
V gene: TRBV29-1

CDR3 protein: ASSSAEALDPKETQY
CDR3 length: 15
V gene: TRBV5-1

CDR3 protein: ASSRYGDRQETQY
CDR3 length: 13
V gene: TRBV7-9

CDR3 protein: ASHRTVHEKLF
CDR3 length: 11
V gene: TRBV7-8

CDR3 protein: ASSPWGGSTSSYNEQF
CDR3 length: 16
V gene: TRBV11-3

CDR3 protein: ASSPLQASAENIQY
CDR3 length: 14
V gene: TRBV28

CDR3 protein: ASSQVLTDGQT
CDR3 length: 11
V gene: TRBV4-2